The present entry profiles one T cell receptor (beta chain) with its context. At one of its ends the junction is not consistent with the germline gene, which may arise from a read error. The source of the sample is a study of T cell repertoires in cytomegalovirus infection. The CDR3 spans 13 residues. Per the germline V gene, CDR1 is SGHAT and CDR2 is FQDESV (reference sequence). TCRdb independently ran MiXCR on the reads; one entry per CDR3 protein. The sample has about 330,000 distinct CDR3 sequences, over 7.5% seen once; the top ten hold around 4.5%. Input material: PBMCs. The gene calls are TRBV11-1 and TRBJ1-1, with D unresolved. This receptor was obtained from a human donor in good health (CMV status not recorded). Some clones in this sample may be carry-over from other donors' samples. The CDR3 is CASSALQNAEAFF. In DNA, the CDR3 is TGTGCCAGCAGCGCCCTCCAGAACGCTGAAGCTTTCTTT. The whole variable domain, filled in from reference TRBV11-1 and TRBJ1-1, reads EAEVAQSPRYKITEKSQAVAFWCDPISGHATLYWYRQILGQGPELLVQFQDESVVDDSQLPKDRFSAERLKGVDSTLKIQPAELGDSAMYLCASSALQNAEAFFGQGTRLTVV.